These 26 T cell receptor beta chains came from one sample sequenced in a study of monozygotic twins with inflammatory bowel disease. TCRdb reprocessed the 5' RACE reads and stores each CDR3 protein as one record, lacking DNA. This sample contains about 380,000 distinct CDR3 sequences. The specimen was blood. These receptors were collected from a human donor with ulcerative colitis or Crohn's disease, or a healthy co-twin of an affected twin (not recorded which).

The rearrangement joins TRBV11-2 to TRBJ2-3. The CDR3 spans 14 residues. Per germline, CDR1 SGHAT and CDR2 FQNNGV. CDR3: CASSLEHHTDTQYF.

The V call is TRBV11-2, the J call TRBJ2-6; as DNA is missing, the TRBD2 call by TCRdb cannot be tested. The germline V gene has CDR1 SGHAT and CDR2 FQNNGV. This CDR3 has 18 residues. The CDR3 protein is CASSLIAGGISGANVLTF.

The rearrangement joins TRBV7-9 to TRBJ1-2. Looked up from germline, CDR1 is SEHNR and CDR2 is FQNEAQ (reference sequence). The CDR3 totals 12 residues. CDR3 in amino acids: CASSLEAYGYTF.

The chain carries TRBV20-1 and TRBJ1-2; TCRdb's D gene call, TRBD1, goes unchecked for lack of DNA. Germline CDR1 is DFQATT and CDR2 is SNEGSKA (reference sequence). The length of the CDR3 is 15 residues. CDR3 in amino acids: CSAPGQGRGNYGYTF.

The rearrangement joins TRBV7-6 to TRBJ2-1; the D gene TCRdb calls, TRBD1, cannot be checked with no DNA. Germline CDR1 SGHVS, CDR2 FNYEAQ. This CDR3 has 16 amino acids. CDR3 sequence reads: CASSFGASRGDNEQFF.

The chain couples TRBV6-2 or TRBV6-3 to TRBJ2-1; no DNA is available, so the TRBD2 call from TCRdb remains unchecked. Germline CDR1 is MNHEY and CDR2 is SVGEGT. This CDR3 region has 20 residues. CDR3 loop: CASSYSRLAGGRSSYNEQFF.

The gene calls are TRBV29-1 and TRBJ1-4; TCRdb lists TRBD1, though no DNA is available to test this call. The CDR3 has 16 amino acids. Germline V gives CDR1 SQVTM, CDR2 ANQGSEA. The CDR3 here is CSVSRDRDITNEKLFF.

The V call is TRBV20-1, the J call TRBJ1-1; absent DNA, TCRdb's TRBD1 call cannot be checked. The CDR3 totals 14 residues. The germline V gene encodes CDR1 DFQATT and CDR2 SNEGSKA (reference sequence). The chain's CDR3 is CSARWGLPDTEAFF.

J is TRBJ2-7 and V is TRBV12-3 or TRBV12-4; TCRdb picks TRBD1, but there is no DNA to check that call. CDR3 size: 15 residues. The chain's CDR3 is CASSWTDSPVDEQYF.

This chain joins TRBV12-3 or TRBV12-4 and TRBJ2-7. The CDR3 contains 13 residues. This CDR3 is CASTPGASYEQYF.

The chain carries TRBV3-1 and TRBJ2-3; TCRdb lists TRBD2, though no DNA is available to test this call. The CDR3 is 20 residues long. The germline CDR1 and CDR2 sequences are LGHDT and YNNKEL (reference sequence). Here the CDR3 reads CASSLRDLLAGGQSCDTQYF.

V and J are TRBV5-1 and TRBJ2-2; TCRdb's D gene call, TRBD1, goes unchecked for lack of DNA. The CDR3 totals 15 residues. CDR1 and CDR2 (germline): SGHRS, YFSETQ. This chain's CDR3 is CASSLEHGGTGELFF.

The gene calls are TRBV20-1 and TRBJ1-5. Per the germline V gene, CDR1 is DFQATT and CDR2 is SNEGSKA (reference sequence). This CDR3 contains 13 residues. CDR3 residues: CSAPRNWDQPQHF.

The gene calls are TRBV29-1 and TRBJ2-1; TCRdb lists TRBD1, though no DNA is available to test this call. Germline values: CDR1 SQVTM, CDR2 ANQGSEA. CDR3 length equals 14 residues. Here the CDR3 reads CSGTDRGRFNEQFF.

The V call is TRBV2, the J call TRBJ1-5; the D gene TCRdb calls, TRBD1, cannot be checked with no DNA. The CDR3 contains 14 residues. Germline lookup yields CDR1 SNHLY and CDR2 FYNNEI. The CDR3 sequence: CASNIDREISPQHF.

The chain recombines TRBV4-3 with TRBJ2-2; TCRdb outputs TRBD1, but without DNA this stays unchecked. Germline lookup yields CDR1 LGHNA and CDR2 YSLEER. The CDR3 has 15 residues. The CDR3 loop is CASSQIQGHTGELFF.

The chain joins TRBV5-4 to TRBJ1-2. The CDR3 runs 15 residues. Germline CDR1 SGHNT, CDR2 YYREEE (reference sequence). The CDR3 spells CASSVRTGRHYGYTF.

The rearrangement links TRBV6-1 to TRBJ2-1; TCRdb reports TRBD2, a call that lacks DNA to check it against. Germline V gene data show CDR1 as MNHNS and CDR2 as SASEGT. CDR3 size: 16 residues. CDR3 residues: CASSSQWTSERGEQFF.

The V and J genes are TRBV6-2 or TRBV6-3 and TRBJ2-7; checking the TCRdb D call of TRBD2 is not possible without DNA. CDR1 MNHEY and CDR2 SVGEGT come from the germline V gene. CDR3 length: 17 amino acids. Here the CDR3 reads CASSPLPPGLVIYEQYF.

V and J are TRBV21-1 and TRBJ2-2; with no DNA, the TCRdb D assignment of TRBD1 cannot be verified. TRBV21-1 is listed as a pseudogene. The CDR3 spans 19 residues. CDR3 sequence: CASSTTGTGNNANTGELFF.

J is TRBJ2-4 and V is TRBV7-9; checking the TCRdb D call of TRBD1 is not possible without DNA. The CDR3 consists of 15 residues. Germline lookup yields CDR1 SEHNR and CDR2 FQNEAQ (reference sequence). The CDR3 sequence is CARSSLPRGKNIQYF.

The chain joins TRBV7-9 to TRBJ1-1; no DNA is available, so the TRBD1 call from TCRdb remains unchecked. CDR1 SEHNR and CDR2 FQNEAQ come from the germline V gene (reference sequence). This CDR3 is built from 15 residues. CDR3 amino acids: CASSLVQGGQTEAFF.

The CDR3 region is CSAPKAGIQTTDTQYF. The chain links TRBV20-1 to TRBJ2-3; TCRdb proposes TRBD2, but this gene call is untestable without DNA. Germline CDR1 reads DFQATT; CDR2 reads SNEGSKA (reference sequence). The CDR3 spans 16 residues.

V gene TRBV20-1 combines with J gene TRBJ2-5. Germline CDR1 DFQATT, CDR2 SNEGSKA (reference sequence). The CDR3 consists of 11 residues. CDR3 sequence: CSARPEETQYF.

The genes are TRBV30 and TRBJ2-7. CDR1 and CDR2 from the germline V gene are GTSNPN and SVGIG (reference sequence). This CDR3 is 13 amino acids long. The CDR3 loop is CAWSLLLSYEQYF.

This chain links TRBV4-3 with TRBJ1-2; TCRdb's D call, TRBD1, is unchecked because there is no DNA. CDR1 and CDR2 (germline): LGHNA, YSLEER. The CDR3 loop spans 17 amino acids. CDR3 protein: CASSQVIMGQGNYGYTF.